This TCR beta chain was retrieved from a study of blood T cell repertoires in COVID-19. Which cohort a participant joined came from the clinical history participants gave. This table comes from immunoSEQ multiplex PCR, and its TCRdb copy is limited to in-frame clones, with some not included. The sample lists about 250,000 clones, 83% occurring once. Trimming cost V 6 bases and J 5 bases, with 22 bases left between them. This CDR3 is 16 amino acids long. CDR1 LNHDA and CDR2 SQIVND come from the germline V gene (reference sequence). The TCR sequence derives from a woman in her thirties or forties who had been exposed to COVID-19. Sequencing was carried out using PBMCs or T cells enriched from blood (not recorded which). This rearrangement joins TRBV19 to TRBJ2-5; a weak D match, TRBD2 (6 bases). Here the CDR3 reads CASREGTGDILETQYF. The CDR3 DNA follows: TGTGCCAGTAGGGAGGGAACAGGTGACATTCTGGAGACCCAGTACTTC.